The entry below describes one TCR beta chain. Its antigen is not known. A second PCR of about 7 to 12 cycles used a sample-barcoded 5' primer and a J-beta primer mix. A 12-random-nucleotide template-switch adaptor tagged each cDNA molecule. TCRdb independently ran MiXCR on the 5' RACE reads; one entry per CDR3 protein. The sample includes a few hundred thousand distinct CDR3 sequences, roughly 29% of them seen just once. The CDR3 contains 12 residues. V shed 5 bases and J shed 5 bases, with 9 bases lying between them. Each sample yielded at least 6 million isolated PBMCs. The entry originates in a study of blood T cells in healthy people across ages. Overall study findings and caveats: With age, beta diversity per million T cells declined roughly linearly, significantly by approximately 40. Naive CD4+ cells and diversity were both higher in long-lived donors than in aged donors.

The chain employs TRBV12-3 or TRBV12-4 and TRBJ1-1; D gene uncertain. The sequenced sample consisted of blood. This TCR came from a woman in her 70s in good health. The CDR3 reads CASSLWKTEAFF. CDR3 coding DNA: TGTGCCAGCAGTCTCTGGAAGACTGAAGCTTTCTTT.